These T cell receptor beta chains were read from a single sample in a study of technical replicates of blood from a handful of donors. Method: immunoSEQ multiplex PCR; TCRdb's copy keeps in-frame clones and lacks some. The sample consists of nearly 90,000 clones, 95% of them appearing once. The sequenced sample was T cells isolated from PBMCs. The receptors stem from a human donor in good health. CDR3s include the opening cysteine and the closing phenylalanine or tryptophan. Fields, in order: D gene, V gene, CDR3 protein. A D gene is named only where the DNA matches it firmly.

D: .; V: TRBV27; CDR3: CASSLRQVVDTQYF
D: TRBD2; V: TRBV7-3; CDR3: CASSLKGTSGYNEQFF
D: .; V: TRBV10-1; CDR3: CASSGPGLSDTGELFF
D: .; V: TRBV4-1; CDR3: CASSYRPSEQFF
D: TRBD1; V: TRBV11-1; CDR3: CASSRPGTGGHEQFF
D: .; V: TRBV21-1; CDR3: CASSKALRVLSYGYTF
D: TRBD1; V: TRBV18; CDR3: CASSPGTAVGSGNTIYF
D: .; V: TRBV5-1; CDR3: CASSHERGQPQHF
D: .; V: TRBV7-3; CDR3: CASSLGVSYEQYF
D: .; V: TRBV20-1; CDR3: CSAREGQGGFF
D: TRBD2; V: TRBV9; CDR3: CASSIGLAGSTDTQYF
D: .; V: TRBV7-9; CDR3: CASSFGGDYNEQFF
D: .; V: TRBV4-1; CDR3: CASSQVGGNYGYTF
D: .; V: TRBV13; CDR3: CASSFWARYNEQFF
D: .; V: TRBV6-1; CDR3: CASSTKGQMNTEAFF
D: .; V: TRBV28; CDR3: CASSSGSTDTQYF
D: .; V: TRBV28; CDR3: CASSLEINIQYF
D: TRBD1; V: TRBV19; CDR3: CASSIPWDRGQLRLNTEAFF
D: .; V: TRBV9; CDR3: CASSVEVRDTQYF
D: .; V: TRBV23-1; CDR3: CASSQSDSSYEQYF
D: TRBD2; V: TRBV5-4; CDR3: CASSRPASGDNEQFF
D: .; V: TRBV5-6; CDR3: CASSYSTDTQYF
D: TRBD2; V: TRBV6-6; CDR3: CASSYSTSGRREQFF
D: TRBD1; V: TRBV30; CDR3: CAWRQGAGDTQYF
D: .; V: TRBV13; CDR3: CASSPAPGSDFSSTDTQYF
D: .; V: TRBV7-6; CDR3: CASSLAGGFGEQYF